This T cell receptor (beta chain) originates from a study of blood T cells in healthy people across ages. A second roughly 6 to 12 cycle PCR used barcoded and J-beta primers. A single record per CDR3 protein comes from TCRdb applying MiXCR to the 5' RACE reads. The sample consists of more than 1.4 million distinct CDR3 sequences, roughly 40% of them appearing once. The CDR3 is made up of 15 amino acids. Trimming removed 2 bases from V and 0 bases from J, with 9 bases in between. The V gene's germline CDR1 is MGHRA and CDR2 YSYEKL. The receptor comes from a woman between 18 and 29 years old in good health. J is TRBJ2-3 and V is TRBV4-1; D is ambiguous. The sequencing input was blood. The CDR3 DNA reads TGCGCCAGCAGCCAATCTACCCTTAGCACAGATACGCAGTATTTT. Translation: CASSQSTLSTDTQYF.